The 18 T cell receptor beta chains given below trace back to one sample, sequenced in a study of T and B cells in COVID-19 patients. TRB rearrangements were amplified by multiplex PCR with BIOMED2 TRB-A/B primers. TCRdb analysed the multiplex PCR reads with MiXCR anew, one entry per CDR3 protein. The table has approximately 5,000 distinct CDR3 sequences, roughly 26% seen once. TRB was amplified from around 250-500 ng of blood genomic DNA. Source material: blood. The receptors derive from a human donor with active COVID-19.

J is TRBJ1-2 and V is TRBV20-1; 7 nucleotides match TRBD1. The ends lost 1 base at V and 3 bases at J; junction bases unmatched: 5. The CDR3 covers 14 residues. Looked up from germline, CDR1 is DFQATT and CDR2 is SNEGSKA (reference sequence). CDR3 nucleotide sequence: TGCAGTGCTAGAGCGGGGCAGGGGGACTATGGCTACACCTTC. It yields the protein CSARAGQGDYGYTF.

This chain uses TRBV6-2 or TRBV6-3 with TRBJ2-3; maybe TRBD1 (6 bases). Trimming took 8 bases from V and 1 from J, leaving 16 bases between them. The CDR3 spans 15 residues. The germline V gene has CDR1 MNHEY and CDR2 SVGEGT. The CDR3 is CASDEGGIGTDTQYF. In nucleotides, the CDR3 is TGTGCCAGCGACGAAGGGGGAATCGGCACAGATACGCAGTATTTT.

This sequence joins TRBV14 and TRBJ2-5; D may be TRBD1 or TRBD2 (6 bases each). The V end was cut by 4 bases, the J end by 2 bases, with 17 bases between. Looked up from germline, CDR1 is SGHDN and CDR2 is FVKESK. This CDR3 region has 16 residues. The CDR3 nucleotides are TGTGCCAGCAGCCCCCTAGGGGGGACAAATCAAGAGACCCAGTACTTC. Amino acids: CASSPLGGTNQETQYF.

This clonotype is labeled medium-sized. The chain combines TRBV19 with TRBJ1-5; 10 bases match TRBD1. V was pared by 4 bases and J by 7 bases, with 7 bases of the junction left unmatched. Germline-derived CDR1 and CDR2 are LNHDA and SQIVND (reference sequence). CDR3 length equals 15 residues. The CDR3 sequence: CASSTTGGLGQPQHF. Here the CDR3 DNA reads TGTGCCAGTAGTACGACAGGGGGCCTCGGGCAGCCCCAGCATTTT.

This clonotype showed up just a few times. The rearrangement links TRBV6-5 to TRBJ2-2; TRBD2 aligns across 11 bases. The CDR3 spans 15 residues. The V gene's germline CDR1 is MNHEY and CDR2 SVGAGI. The V gene end was trimmed by 6 bases and the J gene end by 7 bases; junction bases not matched to a gene: 7. This CDR3 reads CASRLAGDSYGELFF. The CDR3 coding sequence is TGTGCCAGCAGACTAGCGGGAGATTCGTACGGGGAGCTGTTTTTT.

Relative to its sample, this clonotype is medium-sized. The V call is TRBV6-2 or TRBV6-3, the J call TRBJ2-3; 9 bases line up with TRBD2. J was trimmed by 2 bases and V by 2 bases; bases with no gene match: 11. The V gene's germline CDR1 is MNHEY and CDR2 SVGEGT. The length of the CDR3 is 18 residues. The chain's CDR3 is CASSYPSATSGDTDTQYF. Written as DNA, the CDR3 is TGTGCCAGCAGTTACCCCTCCGCGACTAGCGGAGACACAGATACGCAGTATTTT.

This clonotype is labeled medium-sized. This chain connects TRBV6-2 or TRBV6-3 to TRBJ2-7; D gene unclear. The CDR3 is 12 amino acids. V gave up 6 bases and J gave up 1 base, with 7 bases separating them. Germline assignment: CDR1 MNHEY and CDR2 SVGEGT. The CDR3 loop reads CASSPGSYEQYF. The CDR3 DNA follows: TGTGCCAGCAGCCCCGGGTCCTACGAGCAGTACTTC.

Remarks on this clonotype: Since a much larger clone is just one base distant, this may be a read error. This rearrangement joins TRBV6-4 to TRBJ2-3; 12 bases map to TRBD2. There are 15 residues in the CDR3. From germline, CDR1 is MRHNA and CDR2 SNTAGT. The CDR3 spells CAGSGTSGSTDTQYF. The CDR3, as DNA: TGTGCCGGCAGTGGGACTAGCGGGAGCACAGATACGCAGTATTTT.

By share, this clonotype ranks as medium-sized. The chain joins TRBV18 to TRBJ2-7; 10 bases match TRBD2. Losses at the gene ends were 3 bases for V and 4 bases for J; bases not matched to a gene: 3. The CDR3 extends over 14 amino acids. Germline V gene data show CDR1 as KGHSH and CDR2 as LQKENI. The CDR3 region is CASSPLAGAYEQYF. The CDR3 DNA reads TGTGCCAGCTCACCTCTAGCGGGAGCTTACGAGCAGTACTTC.

By share, this clonotype counts as medium-sized. V and J are TRBV18 and TRBJ2-1, with 15 bases that match TRBD2. Germline CDR1 reads KGHSH; CDR2 reads LQKENI. The length of the CDR3 is 15 residues. V dropped 8 bases and J dropped 9; count of bases not matched to a gene: 8. The CDR3 region is CASRTSGGVIAEQFF. The CDR3, as DNA: TGTGCCAGCAGGACTAGCGGGGGGGTTATTGCTGAGCAGTTCTTC.

This clonotype is deemed medium-sized (0.01 to 0.1%). This chain connects TRBV6-2 or TRBV6-3 to TRBJ2-1; D call uncertain. V lost 2 bases and J lost 8, with 4 bases in between. The CDR3 extends over 11 amino acids. The germline V gene encodes CDR1 MNHEY and CDR2 SVGEGT. CDR3 protein: CASSYNDEQFF. The CDR3 nucleotides read TGTGCCAGCAGTTACAATGATGAGCAGTTCTTC.

Relative to its sample, this clonotype is medium-sized (0.01 to 0.1%). The V and J genes are TRBV6-1 and TRBJ2-7; a possible D gene is TRBD1 (8 bases). Trimming removed 6 bases from V and 3 bases from J, with 12 bases in between. Germline CDR1 MNHNS, CDR2 SASEGT. The CDR3 consists of 13 residues. This CDR3 reads CASSTGGGYEQYF. The CDR3 DNA is TGTGCCAGCAGCACAGGGGGGGGCTACGAGCAGTACTTC.

This clonotype is categorized as medium-sized. The chain recombines TRBV19 with TRBJ2-2; D is possibly TRBD2 (6 bases). This CDR3 region has 13 residues. Germline values: CDR1 LNHDA, CDR2 SQIVND (reference sequence). Trimming stripped 7 bases from V and 7 bases from J, with 13 bases between. The CDR3 here is CASTRREVGELFF. In DNA form, the CDR3 reads TGTGCCAGTACCCGAAGGGAGGTCGGGGAGCTGTTTTTT.

This rearrangement joins TRBV11-1 to TRBJ2-3, with 12 bases aligning to TRBD2. CDR1 and CDR2 (germline): SGHAT, FQDESV (reference sequence). Trimming removed 2 bases from V and 4 bases from J; junction bases left unmatched: 1. This CDR3 comprises 15 residues. DNA of the CDR3: TGTGCCAGCAGCTTACTAGCGGGGGGGCCAGATACGCAGTATTTT. Translation: CASSLLAGGPDTQYF.

This clonotype counts as medium-sized (0.01 to 0.1%). V is TRBV29-1 and J is TRBJ1-1, with no clear D. Germline V gene lookup returns CDR1 SQVTM and CDR2 ANQGSEA. The CDR3 consists of 13 residues. Trimming pared 3 bases from V and 0 bases from J, leaving 8 bases between. Here the CDR3 reads CSVETGLNTEAFF. Written as DNA, the CDR3 is TGCAGCGTTGAGACCGGCCTGAACACTGAAGCTTTCTTT. Using reference TRBV29-1 and TRBJ1-1 for the parts outside the CDR3, the full variable domain is SAVISQKPSRDICQRGTSLTIQCQVDSQVTMMFWYRQQPGQSLTLIATANQGSEATYESGFVIDKFPISRPNLTFSTLTVSNMSPEDSSIYLCSVETGLNTEAFFGQGTRLTVV.

In this sample, this clonotype is medium-sized. V usage is TRBV10-3 and J usage is TRBJ2-1; 9 bases line up with TRBD1. V lost 6 bases to trimming and J lost 1 base; unmatched junction nucleotides: 4. The CDR3 contains 15 residues. Germline V gives CDR1 ENHRY, CDR2 SYGVKD. The CDR3 reads CAIREQGASYNEQFF. CDR3 DNA: TGTGCCATCAGAGAACAGGGGGCATCCTACAATGAGCAGTTCTTC.

This clonotype is medium-sized in the sample. The chain uses TRBV15 and TRBJ2-2; 9 nucleotides agree with TRBD2. The CDR3 is 16 amino acids. Germline assignment: CDR1 LNHNV and CDR2 YYDKDF (reference sequence). V dropped 5 bases and J dropped 4; count of bases not matched to a gene: 8. CDR3 DNA: TGTGCCACCAGCCCCACGACTAGCGGTAGCACCGGGGAGCTGTTTTTT. This encodes CATSPTTSGSTGELFF. Looking up the rest from reference TRBV15 and TRBJ2-2 gives the full variable domain: DAMVIQNPRYQVTQFGKPVTLSCSQTLNHNVMYWYQQKSSQAPKLLFHYYDKDFNNEADTPDNFQSRRPNTSFCFLDIRSPGLGDTAMYLCATSPTTSGSTGELFFGEGSRLTVL.

This clonotype is medium-sized by share. This chain joins TRBV6-2 or TRBV6-3 and TRBJ2-2; D is ambiguous. CDR1 is MNHEY and CDR2 is SVGEGT in the germline V gene. There are 13 residues in the CDR3. V was pared by 7 bases and J by 6 bases, with 12 bases between. The CDR3 sequence: CASTDRSSGELFF. The CDR3 coding sequence is TGTGCCAGCACCGACCGGAGCTCCGGGGAGCTGTTTTTT.